This T cell receptor (beta chain) was documented in a study of T cells in localized non-small cell lung cancer. Study-wide findings and caveats: Uninvolved neighboring lung showed the greatest T cell clonality, exceeding tumor.

TCRdb keeps only in-frame clones here, not all; method: immunoSEQ multiplex PCR. The table includes tens of thousands of clones, around 93% detected once. On this clone: Its cognate antigen is unknown.

Trimming took off 7 bases at V and 2 bases at J, with 13 bases between the two ends. CDR1 is SGHRS and CDR2 is YFSETQ in the germline V gene. This CDR3 is 14 amino acids long. The clonotype originates from a female donor over 55 with stage I lung adenocarcinoma. The chain couples TRBV5-1 to TRBJ2-1; possibly TRBD2 for D (5 bases). Sequenced material: peripheral blood, taken before any cancer treatment. CDR3 residues: CASAGVRAYNEQFF. The CDR3 DNA reads TGCGCCAGCGCTGGTGTGCGGGCCTACAATGAGCAGTTCTTC. The whole variable domain, remainder taken from reference TRBV5-1 and TRBJ2-1, is KAGVTQTPRYLIKTRGQQVTLSCSPISGHRSVSWYQQTPGQGLQFLFEYFSETQRNKGNFPGRFSGRQFSNSRSEMNVSTLELGDSALYLCASAGVRAYNEQFFGPGTRLTVL.